This TCR beta chain came from a study of beta chain features in type 1 diabetes. This clone was seen a few times. Germline assignment: CDR1 LGHNA and CDR2 YSLEER. The CDR3 spans 15 residues. V gave up 0 bases and J gave up 9 bases; unmatched junction bases: 3. Sequencing targeted expressed TCRB transcripts, as all isolated RNA had been reverse transcribed. Method: immunoSEQ multiplex PCR; TCRdb's copy keeps in-frame clones and lacks some. The table shows 110,000 to 150,000 clones, with 6% to 7.5% occurring only once. This receptor was obtained from a woman between 25 and 40 years old in good health. What was sequenced was central memory CD4+ T cells from blood. The rearrangement uses TRBV4-3 and TRBJ2-1; TRBD1 aligns across 12 bases. The chain's CDR3 is CASSQEGDRGLEQFF. DNA of the CDR3: TGCGCCAGCAGCCAAGAGGGGGACAGGGGGCTTGAGCAGTTCTTC.